One sample yielded the 21 T cell receptor beta chains listed below, sequenced in a study of blood T cell repertoires in COVID-19. The data were produced by immunoSEQ multiplex PCR, yet TCRdb's version contains in-frame clones alone and is incomplete. The sample yields tens of thousands of clones, about nine tenths seen once. Sequencing used peripheral blood. These receptors all come from a human donor in a cohort sampled during active COVID-19.

The chain carries TRBV7-2 and TRBJ2-7, with TRBD1 matching 10 bases. The V segment lost 8 bases and the J segment 3 bases; nucleotides outside the gene matches: 4. Germline V gene lookup returns CDR1 SGHTA and CDR2 FQGNSA. This CDR3 spans 13 amino acids. CDR3: CASGRDRGYEQYF. The CDR3 DNA follows: TGTGCCAGCGGCCGGGACAGGGGCTACGAGCAGTACTTC.

This sequence joins TRBV4-3 and TRBJ1-1; 9 bases are shared with TRBD1. This CDR3 contains 16 residues. V shed 1 base, J shed 1 base, and the junction held 4 bases outside the gene matches. Germline-derived CDR1 and CDR2 are LGHNA and YSLEER. The CDR3 DNA follows: TGCGCCAGCAGCCAAGTTGGGGACAGGGAGAACACTGAAGCTTTCTTT. It encodes CASSQVGDRENTEAFF.

The chain employs TRBV5-1 and TRBJ1-2, with 7 bases lining up with TRBD1. This CDR3 contains 15 residues. The germline gives CDR1 SGHRS, CDR2 YFSETQ. With V trimmed by 1 base and J by 0 bases, 3 bases remained unmatched. The CDR3 bases are TGCGCCAGCAGCTTGACAGGGGACCCTAACTATGGCTACACCTTC. This encodes CASSLTGDPNYGYTF.

The rearrangement uses TRBV5-5 and TRBJ2-7; 12 positions agree with TRBD2. Trimming removed 3 bases from V and 2 bases from J; junction bases left unmatched: 0. Germline-derived CDR1 and CDR2 are SGHKS and YYEKEE (reference sequence). This CDR3 has 14 amino acids. The CDR3 reads CASSSSGGAYEQYF. DNA for the CDR3: TGTGCCAGCAGCTCTAGCGGGGGGGCCTACGAGCAGTACTTC. The entire variable domain, with the rest obtained from reference TRBV5-5 and TRBJ2-7, is as follows: DAGVTQSPTHLIKTRGQQVTLRCSPISGHKSVSWYQQVLGQGPQFIFQYYEKEERGRGNFPDRFSARQFPNYSSELNVNALLLGDSALYLCASSSSGGAYEQYFGPGTRLTVT.

The CDR3 reads CASSPRTGGDGYTF. CDR3 in DNA: TGTGCCAGCTCCCCCAGGACAGGGGGAGATGGCTACACCTTC. This sequence joins TRBV18 and TRBJ1-2; TRBD1 agrees at 10 bases. Germline lookup yields CDR1 KGHSH and CDR2 LQKENI. V trimming: 6 bases; J trimming: 6 bases; junction bases outside the gene matches: 7. CDR3 length equals 14 residues.

V and J are TRBV6-5 and TRBJ1-4; unclear D gene. This CDR3 spans 14 amino acids. The V end was cut by 2 bases, the J end by 8 bases, with 12 bases between. CDR1 and CDR2 from the germline V gene are MNHEY and SVGAGI. The CDR3 bases are TGTGCCAGCAGTTACACACCGGGAACAGAAAAACTGTTTTTT. This gives the protein CASSYTPGTEKLFF.

The CDR3 reads CASSIGSGSPHEQYF. As DNA, the CDR3 is TGTGCCAGTAGTATAGGTAGCGGGAGCCCCCACGAGCAGTACTTC. V usage is TRBV19 and J usage is TRBJ2-7; TRBD2 agrees at 9 bases. In germline, CDR1 is LNHDA, CDR2 SQIVND (reference sequence). V trimming: 1 base; J trimming: 5 bases; junction bases outside the gene matches: 6. The CDR3 extends over 15 amino acids. The full variable domain, in which reference TRBV19 and TRBJ2-7 provide the parts outside the CDR3, is DGGITQSPKYLFRKEGQNVTLSCEQNLNHDAMYWYRQDPGQGLRLIYYSQIVNDFQKGDIAEGYSVSREKKESFPLTVTSAQKNPTAFYLCASSIGSGSPHEQYFGPGTRLTVT.

The CDR3 nucleotides read TGTGCCAGTCACCCCCGGGACAGGGGGTTTGCAACTAATGAAAAACTGTTTTTT. It specifies CASHPRDRGFATNEKLFF. This chain joins TRBV19 and TRBJ1-4, with 11 bases identical to TRBD1. The CDR3 is made up of 18 amino acids. Germline V CDR1 and CDR2: LNHDA, SQIVND (reference sequence). The ends lost 8 bases at V and 0 bases at J; junction bases unmatched: 11.

CDR3 amino acids: CASSPGGVLAAGELFF. In DNA, the CDR3 is TGTGCCAGCAGCCCGGGGGGGGTTCTAGCGGCTGGGGAGCTGTTTTTT. The chain links TRBV5-4 to TRBJ2-2; 8 nucleotides align to TRBD2. After removal of 4 bases from V and 8 bases from J, the junction contained 13 bases not matched to a gene. CDR1 is SGHNT, CDR2 YYREEE, per germline (reference sequence). The length of the CDR3 is 16 residues.

In its sample, this clone was seen once. The chain recombines TRBV14 with TRBJ2-7; D gene ambiguous. Germline V CDR1 and CDR2: SGHDN, FVKESK. CDR3 length: 14 amino acids. The germline V and J ends were trimmed by 9 bases and 2 bases, with 17 bases remaining between them. In DNA, the CDR3 is TGTGCCAGGCTTAGAGGCTCCCCCCCCTACGAGCAGTACTTC. Translating it yields CARLRGSPPYEQYF.

In its sample, this clone was seen once. The rearrangement links TRBV7-2 to TRBJ1-6; TRBD1 matches at 8 bases. Germline loops: CDR1 SGHTA, CDR2 FQGNSA. Germline trimming cut 2 bases from V and 4 bases from J; bases unmatched to any gene: 7. There are 17 residues in the CDR3. The CDR3 spells CASSLLGQGGYNSPLHF. The CDR3 DNA follows: TGTGCCAGCAGCTTATTAGGACAGGGTGGATATAATTCACCCCTCCACTTT.

The chain couples TRBV19 to TRBJ1-4; TRBD1 matches 10 bases. J gave up 6 bases and V 4 bases, and 5 bases lay outside the gene matches. CDR1 is LNHDA and CDR2 is SQIVND in the germline V gene (reference sequence). The CDR3 is made up of 15 amino acids. The CDR3 is CASSTPGTGDEKLFF. The CDR3 DNA is TGTGCCAGTAGTACCCCCGGGACAGGGGATGAAAAACTGTTTTTT.

The rearrangement links TRBV4-2 to TRBJ2-7; unclear D gene. The CDR3 loop spans 13 amino acids. Germline CDR1 LGHNA, CDR2 YNFKEQ. The ends were cut back, 3 bases at V and 0 bases at J, with 6 bases in the middle. The CDR3 here is CASSHPSSYEQYF. In DNA, the CDR3 is TGTGCCAGCAGCCACCCCAGCTCCTACGAGCAGTACTTC.

This chain joins TRBV19 and TRBJ1-1; 8 bases are shared with TRBD1. Germline values: CDR1 LNHDA, CDR2 SQIVND (reference sequence). V gave up 5 bases and J gave up 3 bases; unmatched junction bases: 11. CDR3 length: 16 amino acids. CDR3 region: CASSGRLGQGYTEAFF. CDR3 nucleotide sequence: TGTGCCAGTAGTGGGAGACTTGGACAGGGTTACACTGAAGCTTTCTTT.

The chain joins TRBV11-1 to TRBJ2-2; D perhaps matches TRBD1 (6 bases). There are 14 residues in the CDR3. The germline CDR1 and CDR2 sequences are SGHAT and FQDESV (reference sequence). Trimming removed 1 base at V and 5 bases at J, with 8 bases between. The CDR3 region is CASSLVRGTGELFF. The CDR3 nucleotides are TGTGCCAGCAGCTTAGTCAGGGGTACCGGGGAGCTGTTTTTT.

V and J are TRBV5-6 and TRBJ2-1, with no clear D. With 5 bases removed from V and 3 bases from J, the gap between germline ends came to 9 bases. Per the germline V gene, CDR1 is SGHDT and CDR2 is YYEEEE. The CDR3 covers 13 residues. The CDR3 bases are TGTGCCAGCAGTCATGGCAACTACAATGAGCAGTTCTTC. Translation gives CASSHGNYNEQFF.

The chain uses TRBV25-1 and TRBJ2-7; tentatively, D is TRBD1 (6 bases). Trimming shortened V by 5 bases and J by 6 bases, and 23 bases separated the two germline ends. Per germline, CDR1 MGHDK and CDR2 SYGVNS. The CDR3 extends over 16 amino acids. CDR3 residues: CASSPQQGSVIGEQYF. For the CDR3, the DNA is TGTGCCAGCAGTCCCCAACAGGGTTCCGTAATAGGCGAGCAGTACTTC.

This chain connects TRBV24-1 to TRBJ2-2, with 8 bases that match TRBD1. The CDR3 length is 16 residues. Per germline, CDR1 KGHDR and CDR2 SFDVKD. The ends lost 4 bases at V and 4 bases at J; junction bases unmatched: 7. CDR3 DNA: TGTGCCACCAGTGACTCGGACAGGGTGGGCACCGGGGAGCTGTTTTTT. Residues: CATSDSDRVGTGELFF.

J is TRBJ2-7 and V is TRBV7-2; tentative D call: TRBD1 (6 bases). This CDR3 comprises 13 residues. Germline CDR1 reads SGHTA; CDR2 reads FQGNSA. The V end lost 5 bases, the J end lost 6 bases, and 14 bases lay between the germline ends. The CDR3 nucleotides read TGTGCCAGCAGCCGAAGACAGGCTGGCGAGCAGTACTTC. It yields the protein CASSRRQAGEQYF.

V usage is TRBV6-2 or TRBV6-3 and J usage is TRBJ2-2, with no clear D. Trimming stripped 0 bases from V and 2 bases from J, with 7 bases between. CDR3 size: 15 residues. Germline V lookup: CDR1 MNHEY, CDR2 SVGEGT. CDR3 region: CASSYSASNTGELFF. The CDR3 DNA is TGTGCCAGCAGTTACTCGGCTAGTAACACCGGGGAGCTGTTTTTT.

The gene calls are TRBV7-2 and TRBJ1-1, with 10 bases matching TRBD1. Germline CDR1 is SGHTA and CDR2 is FQGNSA. The CDR3 totals 17 residues. V lost 5 bases and J lost 4; bases outside the gene matches: 13. Written as DNA, the CDR3 is TGTGCCAGCAGCCCAGGACAGGGGGGACGGGTCGGCACTGAAGCTTTCTTT. It codes for CASSPGQGGRVGTEAFF.